The entry below describes one T cell receptor (beta chain). Antigen unknown. This sample is drawn from a study of cytomegalovirus exposure and HLA in healthy donors. Points from the study as a whole: Most TCR sequences proved rare, with some public TCRs found in many donors.

Sequencing used immunoSEQ multiplex PCR; TCRdb keeps in-frame clones, though not all of them. Among more than 55,000 clones, more than 90% were seen once, and the ten largest hold approximately 1%. The CDR3 has 17 residues. Germline V gene data show CDR1 as SNHLY and CDR2 as FYNNEI. J is TRBJ2-5 and V is TRBV2; 7 bases align to TRBD1. The J call may be mistaken, given a closer DNA end match to TRBJ2-7. Sequenced material: PBMCs. The clonotype comes from a man aged 18 to 29 in good health and CMV-seronegative. CDR3 sequence (DNA): TGTGCCAGCCGGGCCGGGACAGTCTCCCGGGGCTCCTACGAGCAGTACTTC. Translated, it gives CASRAGTVSRGSYEQYF.